This TCR beta chain derives from a study of T-cell memory formation after mild COVID-19. Study findings and constraints: SARS-CoV-2 specificity of second-wave clones peaking day 37 was unconfirmed. Clones contracting day 15 to 85 were balanced CD4/CD8; later expanders leaned CD4+.

About this clonotype: Its specificity is not known.

TCRdb re-called the 5' RACE reads with MiXCR, one entry per CDR3 protein. The sample consists of 250,000 or so distinct CDR3 sequences, under 20% of them appearing once. CDR3 length: 15 amino acids. In germline, CDR1 is LNHNV, CDR2 YYDKDF (reference sequence). V shed 0 bases and J 7 bases; nucleotides not matched to a gene: 7. The origin of this receptor is a man younger than 35 who had mild COVID-19 (a few samples of this study predate the infection). Cell type and time point are not known. V and J are TRBV15 and TRBJ1-2, with 8 bases fitting TRBD1. Sequenced material: PBMCs or a T cell subset sorted from them (not recorded which). In nucleotides, the CDR3 is TGTGCCACCAGCAGAGACGGACAGGGTTGGGGTGGCTACACCTTC. It codes for CATSRDGQGWGGYTF.